The T cell receptor (beta chain) under discussion was sequenced for a study of identifying expanded T cells in peripheral blood. Study findings and constraints: About 1.3 clones differed between technical replicates, versus around 15 and 19 over time. Variance in clone template counts between approximately two-week samples significantly increased with total template count across all healthy donors.

Per germline, CDR1 SGHTA and CDR2 FQGNSA. The CDR3 consists of 16 residues. Deletions cut 5 bases from V and 2 bases from J, with 18 bases between. Only in-frame clones appear in the TCRdb table, and some are missing; sequencing was by immunoSEQ multiplex PCR. This sample yields approximately 100,000 clones, of which roughly 89% are seen a single time; 17% belongs to the top ten. No infections or other immune events were documented during collection. Regarding this clone: What it recognizes is unknown.

V is TRBV7-2 and J is TRBJ1-2; D ambiguous. Sequencing was performed on blood. The TCR comes from a person aged 18 to 75 in good health. CDR3 in amino acids: CASSPQDATRNYGYTF. The CDR3 coding sequence is TGTGCCAGCAGCCCCCAGGACGCAACCCGAAACTATGGCTACACCTTC.